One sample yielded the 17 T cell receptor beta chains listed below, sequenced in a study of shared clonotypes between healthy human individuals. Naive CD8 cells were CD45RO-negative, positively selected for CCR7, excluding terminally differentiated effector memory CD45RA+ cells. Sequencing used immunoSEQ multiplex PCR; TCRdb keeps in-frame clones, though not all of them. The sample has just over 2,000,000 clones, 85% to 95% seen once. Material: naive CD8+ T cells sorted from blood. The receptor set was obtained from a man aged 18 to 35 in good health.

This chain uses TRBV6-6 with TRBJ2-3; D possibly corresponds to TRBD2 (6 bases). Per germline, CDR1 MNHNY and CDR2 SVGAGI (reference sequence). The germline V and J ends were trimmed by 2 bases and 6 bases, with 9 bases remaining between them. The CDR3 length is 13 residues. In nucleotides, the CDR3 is TGTGCCAGCAGTTACGGACTATCTGATACGCAGTATTTT. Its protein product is CASSYGLSDTQYF.

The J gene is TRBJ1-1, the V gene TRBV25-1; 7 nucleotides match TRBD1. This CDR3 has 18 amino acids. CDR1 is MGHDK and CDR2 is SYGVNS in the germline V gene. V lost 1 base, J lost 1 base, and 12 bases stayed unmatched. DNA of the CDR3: TGTGCCAGCAGTGAATTAGGGGGCGCGGCTGCGACGAACACTGAAGCTTTCTTT. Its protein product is CASSELGGAAATNTEAFF.

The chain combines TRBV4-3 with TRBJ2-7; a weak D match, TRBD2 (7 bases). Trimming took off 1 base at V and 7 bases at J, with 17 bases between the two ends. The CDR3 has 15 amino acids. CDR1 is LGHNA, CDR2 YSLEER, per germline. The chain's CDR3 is CASSQGVAGALEQYF. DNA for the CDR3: TGCGCCAGCAGCCAAGGTGTGGCGGGGGCCTTGGAGCAGTACTTC.

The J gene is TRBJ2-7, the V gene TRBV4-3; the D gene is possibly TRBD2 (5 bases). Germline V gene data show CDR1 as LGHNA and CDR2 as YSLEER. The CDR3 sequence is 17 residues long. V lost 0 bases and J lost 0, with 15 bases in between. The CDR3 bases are TGCGCCAGCAGCCAAGACTGGGTGACGGGGAGCTCCTACGAGCAGTACTTC. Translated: CASSQDWVTGSSYEQYF.

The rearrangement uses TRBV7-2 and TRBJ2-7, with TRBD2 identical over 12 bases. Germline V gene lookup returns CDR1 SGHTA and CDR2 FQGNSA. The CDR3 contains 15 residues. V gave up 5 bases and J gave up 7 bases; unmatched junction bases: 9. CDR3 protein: CASSPLAGGPGEQYF. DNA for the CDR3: TGTGCCAGCAGCCCTCTAGCGGGAGGGCCGGGGGAGCAGTACTTC.

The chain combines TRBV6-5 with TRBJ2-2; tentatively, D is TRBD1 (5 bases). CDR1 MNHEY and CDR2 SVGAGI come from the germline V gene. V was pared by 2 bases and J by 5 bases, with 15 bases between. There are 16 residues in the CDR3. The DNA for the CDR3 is TGTGCCAGCAGTTACCAGCTCTTGGCAGGGACCGGGGAGCTGTTTTTT. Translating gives CASSYQLLAGTGELFF.

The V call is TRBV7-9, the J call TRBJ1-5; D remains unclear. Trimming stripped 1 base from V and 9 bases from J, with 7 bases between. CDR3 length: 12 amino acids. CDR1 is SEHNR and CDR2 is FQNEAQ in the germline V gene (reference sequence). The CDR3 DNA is TGTGCCAGCAGCTTAGGGGTTTCGCCCCAGCATTTT. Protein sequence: CASSLGVSPQHF.

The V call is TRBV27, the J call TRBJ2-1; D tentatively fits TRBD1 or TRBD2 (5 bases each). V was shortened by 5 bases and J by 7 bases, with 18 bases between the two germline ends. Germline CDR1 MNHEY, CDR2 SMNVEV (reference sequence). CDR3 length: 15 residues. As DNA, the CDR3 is TGTGCCAGCAGTCCCTTGGCCGGGGCGGATAATGAGCAGTTCTTC. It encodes CASSPLAGADNEQFF.

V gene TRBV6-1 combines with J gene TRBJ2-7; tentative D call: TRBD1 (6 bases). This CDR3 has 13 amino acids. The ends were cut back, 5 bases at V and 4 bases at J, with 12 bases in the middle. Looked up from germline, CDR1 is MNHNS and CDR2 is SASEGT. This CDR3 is CASSIQGRYEQYF. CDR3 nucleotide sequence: TGTGCCAGCAGTATCCAGGGGCGGTACGAGCAGTACTTC.

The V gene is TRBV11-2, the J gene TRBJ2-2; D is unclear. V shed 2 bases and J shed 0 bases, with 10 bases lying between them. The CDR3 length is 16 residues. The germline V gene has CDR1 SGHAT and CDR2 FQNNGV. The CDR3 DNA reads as TGTGCCAGCAGCTTAAGTTCACCCGCGAACACCGGGGAGCTGTTTTTT. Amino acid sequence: CASSLSSPANTGELFF.

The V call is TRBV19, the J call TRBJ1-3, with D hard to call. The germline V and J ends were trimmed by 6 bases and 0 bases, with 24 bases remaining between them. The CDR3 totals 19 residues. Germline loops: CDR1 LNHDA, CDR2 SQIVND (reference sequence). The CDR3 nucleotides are TGTGCCAGTAGCCTCTCCGTCCCCACACTTGCGAGCTCTGGAAACACCATATATTTT. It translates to CASSLSVPTLASSGNTIYF.

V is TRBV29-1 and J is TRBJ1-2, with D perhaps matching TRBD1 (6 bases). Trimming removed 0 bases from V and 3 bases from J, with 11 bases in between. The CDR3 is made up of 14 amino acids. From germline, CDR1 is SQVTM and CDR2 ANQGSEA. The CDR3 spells CSVEDPGEDYGYTF. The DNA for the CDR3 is TGCAGCGTTGAAGATCCAGGGGAGGACTATGGCTACACCTTC.

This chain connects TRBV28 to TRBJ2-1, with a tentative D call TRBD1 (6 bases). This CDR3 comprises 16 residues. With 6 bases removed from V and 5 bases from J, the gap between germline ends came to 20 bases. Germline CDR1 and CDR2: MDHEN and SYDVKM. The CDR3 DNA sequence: TGTGCCAGCAGCCACAGTCTCGCAGGGGTGCACAATGAGCAGTTCTTC. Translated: CASSHSLAGVHNEQFF.

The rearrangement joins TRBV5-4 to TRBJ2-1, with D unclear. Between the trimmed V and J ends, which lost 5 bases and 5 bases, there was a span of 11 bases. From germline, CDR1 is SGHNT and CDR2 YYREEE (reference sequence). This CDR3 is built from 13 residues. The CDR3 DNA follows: TGTGCCAGCAGTCCTGTGCCAAACAATGAGCAGTTCTTC. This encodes CASSPVPNNEQFF.

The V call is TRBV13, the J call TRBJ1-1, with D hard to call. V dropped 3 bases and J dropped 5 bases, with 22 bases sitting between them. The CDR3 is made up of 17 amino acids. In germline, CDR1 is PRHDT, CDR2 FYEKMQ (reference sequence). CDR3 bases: TGTGCCAGCAGCTTTTCCCCAGGACTGGTATCGCGGACTGAAGCTTTCTTT. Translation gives CASSFSPGLVSRTEAFF.

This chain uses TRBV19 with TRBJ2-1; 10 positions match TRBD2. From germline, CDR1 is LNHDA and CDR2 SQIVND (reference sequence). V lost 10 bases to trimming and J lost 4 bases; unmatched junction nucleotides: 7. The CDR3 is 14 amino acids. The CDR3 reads CATETSGVYNEQFF. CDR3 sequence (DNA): TGTGCCACCGAAACTAGCGGGGTATACAATGAGCAGTTCTTC.

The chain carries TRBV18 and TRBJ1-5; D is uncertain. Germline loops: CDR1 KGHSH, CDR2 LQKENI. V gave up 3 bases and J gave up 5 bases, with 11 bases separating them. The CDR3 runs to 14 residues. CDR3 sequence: CASSPDIGDQPQHF. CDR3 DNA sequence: TGTGCCAGCTCACCTGATATTGGGGATCAGCCCCAGCATTTT.